These 3 T cell receptor beta chains came from one sample sequenced in a study of cytomegalovirus exposure and HLA in healthy donors. The PCR had 60 Vbeta and 13 Jbeta primers. Clones were sequenced by immunoSEQ multiplex PCR, and TCRdb holds only the in-frame ones, with some missing. Here the sample spans 120,000 to 150,000 clones, 73% being singletons. The sequenced material came from PBMCs. Source of these receptors: a woman between 35 and 50 years old in good health and CMV-seronegative.

This clone appeared once. J is TRBJ2-1 and V is TRBV27; perhaps TRBD2 as D (5 bases). The CDR3 runs 13 residues. V lost 5 bases and J 12 bases, leaving 17 bases between the germline ends. CDR1 and CDR2 from the germline V gene are MNHEY and SMNVEV (reference sequence). CDR3 sequence reads: CASSPPVGVVQFF. CDR3 in DNA: TGTGCCAGCAGTCCCCCAGTCGGGGTAGTGCAGTTCTTC.

This clone turned up a few times. V and J are TRBV25-1 and TRBJ2-5, with TRBD1 as a possible D gene (6 bases). Trimming took off 5 bases at V and 4 bases at J, with 8 bases between the two ends. Germline lookup yields CDR1 MGHDK and CDR2 SYGVNS. CDR3 length: 12 residues. The CDR3 DNA reads as TGTGCCAGCAGTTGGGGGCCAGAGACCCAGTACTTC. This translates into CASSWGPETQYF.

This chain connects TRBV27 to TRBJ1-1, with D perhaps TRBD1 (5 bases). The CDR3 is 15 residues long. Trimming shortened V by 4 bases and J by 0 bases, and 12 bases separated the two germline ends. From germline, CDR1 is MNHEY and CDR2 SMNVEV (reference sequence). The CDR3 DNA sequence: TGTGCCAGCAGTTATGGAAGGGGCCTGAACACTGAAGCTTTCTTT. It yields the protein CASSYGRGLNTEAFF.